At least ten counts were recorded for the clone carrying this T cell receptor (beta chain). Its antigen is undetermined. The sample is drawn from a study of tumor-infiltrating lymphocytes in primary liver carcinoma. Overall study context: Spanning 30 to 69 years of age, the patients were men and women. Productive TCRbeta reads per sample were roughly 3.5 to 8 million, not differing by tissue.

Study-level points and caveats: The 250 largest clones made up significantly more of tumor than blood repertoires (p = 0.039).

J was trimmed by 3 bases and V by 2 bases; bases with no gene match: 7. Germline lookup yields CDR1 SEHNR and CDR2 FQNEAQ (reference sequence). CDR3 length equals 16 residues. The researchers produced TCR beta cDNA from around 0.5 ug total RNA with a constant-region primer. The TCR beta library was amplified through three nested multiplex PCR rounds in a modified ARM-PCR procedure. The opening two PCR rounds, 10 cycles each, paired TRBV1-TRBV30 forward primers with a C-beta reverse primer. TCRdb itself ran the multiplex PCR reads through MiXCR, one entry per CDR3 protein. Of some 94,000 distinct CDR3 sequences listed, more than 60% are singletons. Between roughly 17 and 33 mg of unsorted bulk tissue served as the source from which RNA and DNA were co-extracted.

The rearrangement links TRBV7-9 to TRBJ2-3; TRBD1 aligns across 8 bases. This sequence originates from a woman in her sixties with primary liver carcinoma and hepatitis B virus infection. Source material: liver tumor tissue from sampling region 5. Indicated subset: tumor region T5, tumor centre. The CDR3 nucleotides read TGTGCCAGCAGCTTAAATACAGGGGGTGTGACAGATACGCAGTATTTT. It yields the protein CASSLNTGGVTDTQYF.